This T cell receptor (beta chain) comes out of a study of Graves' ophthalmopathy and Graves' hyperthyroidism. Study-wide background: Peripheral blood sampling preceded any treatment and occurred at initial diagnosis.

RNA served as the template for amplifying TCR beta CDR3 regions. HTBI primers were employed in first-round RT-PCR, then a second-round multiplex PCR followed. TCRdb independently ran MiXCR on the multiplex PCR reads; one entry per CDR3 protein. The profile shows around 470,000 distinct CDR3 sequences, roughly an eighth of them singletons. Diagnoses were established from clinical symptoms, serum thyroxine, TRAb, thyroid ultrasound and orbital computed tomography. V lost 4 bases to trimming and J lost 7 bases, with 11 bases between them. This CDR3 spans 13 amino acids. Germline CDR1 and CDR2: ENHRY and SYGVKD. At least ten counts were recorded for this clonotype.

Sequenced: blood. V gene TRBV10-3 combines with J gene TRBJ1-5; possible D gene TRBD1, 6 bases. The receptor was derived from a woman aged 25 to 39 with Graves' ophthalmopathy. The CDR3 DNA reads TGTGCCATCAGTGGGGGGCCCGGACAGCCCCAGCATTTT. This gives the protein CAISGGPGQPQHF.